Here is one T cell receptor beta chain with its context. These data are taken from a study of shared clonotypes between healthy human individuals. Study-level information: Used for every donor were three CD4 naive, three CD4 memory, two CD8 naive and one CD8 memory plate.

Data came from immunoSEQ multiplex PCR; TCRdb stores just in-frame clones and leaves some out. The sample records about 2.5 million clones, about nine tenths being singletons. Germline V gene data show CDR1 as WSHSY and CDR2 as SAAADI. V lost 6 bases and J 2 bases, leaving 13 bases between the germline ends. This CDR3 comprises 14 residues. Donors were healthy HIV-negative adults without recently reported acute infections or vaccinations. From CD4+ cells came CD45RA+ naive and CD45RA-negative memory subsets. The clonotype originates from a man aged 18-30 years in good health. Some clones in this sample may be carry-over from other donors' samples. The sample was naive CD4+ T cells from PBMCs. Subset: CD45RA+ positively selected. The rearrangement joins TRBV10-2 to TRBJ2-5; D perhaps matches TRBD2 (6 bases). The CDR3 region is CASRRGSLQETQYF. CDR3 DNA: TGCGCCAGCAGGCGGGGTTCTCTTCAAGAGACCCAGTACTTC.